The 5 T cell receptor beta chains below come from one sample, sequenced in a study of CD4 T cells in relation to SARS-CoV-2 and coronaviruses. Repertoires were generated with immunoSEQ multiplex PCR, while TCRdb's copy carries only in-frame clones and drops some. The sample includes approximately 20,000 clones, roughly 80% of them seen just once. Their antigens are not known. Before the COVID-19 pandemic, during about 2010-2018, CD4+ T cells were taken from unexposed donors. The cells were cultured for 9 to 11 days before CD4+ T cells were isolated. Sequencing used CD4+ T cells from PBMCs, cultured in vitro. The origin of the receptors is a human donor in good health.

This clone was detected only a few times. The chain uses TRBV6-4 and TRBJ2-1; maybe TRBD2 (5 bases). V was cut by 2 bases and J by 6 bases, with 11 bases left in between. The CDR3 loop spans 14 amino acids. CDR1 is MRHNA, CDR2 SNTAGT, per germline. Here the CDR3 reads CASSDRESGNEQFF. The CDR3 DNA is TGTGCCAGCAGTGACAGGGAGTCGGGCAATGAGCAGTTCTTC.

This clone was counted only a few times. The rearrangement links TRBV27 to TRBJ1-1; possible D gene TRBD1, 5 bases. This CDR3 has 16 residues. Germline lookup yields CDR1 MNHEY and CDR2 SMNVEV (reference sequence). V was shortened by 5 bases and J by 5 bases, with 21 bases between the two germline ends. The CDR3 sequence is CASSPGGWGGETEAFF. The CDR3 bases are TGTGCCAGCAGTCCCGGTGGGTGGGGGGGTGAGACTGAAGCTTTCTTT.

This chain joins TRBV18 and TRBJ2-3, with D possibly being TRBD2 (6 bases). The CDR3 spans 15 residues. Between the trimmed V and J ends, which lost 10 bases and 2 bases, there was a span of 19 bases. Germline CDR1 and CDR2: KGHSH and LQKENI. CDR3 sequence reads: CATSPGTRNTDTQYF. The CDR3 DNA follows: TGTGCCACCAGCCCCGGGACTCGCAACACAGATACGCAGTATTTT.

Details on this clone: This specimen includes other DNA sequences encoding the same CDR3. The J gene is TRBJ1-5, the V gene TRBV18; the D gene is possibly TRBD1 (5 bases). Trimming took off 1 base at V and 4 bases at J, with 11 bases between the two ends. This CDR3 is built from 15 residues. Germline values: CDR1 KGHSH, CDR2 LQKENI. In nucleotides, the CDR3 is TGTGCCAGCTCACCACGAGGGGATGGAAATCAGCCCCAGCATTTT. Amino acid sequence: CASSPRGDGNQPQHF. Full variable domain (remainder filled in from reference TRBV18 and TRBJ1-5): NAGVMQNPRHLVRRRGQEARLRCSPMKGHSHVYWYRQLPEEGLKFMVYLQKENIIDESGMPKERFSAEFPKEGPSILRIQQVVRGDSAAYFCASSPRGDGNQPQHFGDGTRLSIL.

The table lists this clone with a count of one. This chain joins TRBV2 and TRBJ2-2, with D hard to call. V was clipped by 6 bases and J by 1 base, with 12 bases between them. Germline loops: CDR1 SNHLY, CDR2 FYNNEI. The CDR3 length is 15 residues. CDR3 amino acids: CASRPDAVNTGELFF. CDR3 DNA: TGTGCCAGCAGGCCCGATGCAGTGAACACCGGGGAGCTGTTTTTT.